The text below deals with one T cell receptor beta chain. Its antigen is as yet unknown. This sample stems from a study of STAT3 mutations in large granular lymphocyte leukemia. Turning to the study itself: Immunosuppressive therapy was given to more than half of T-LGLL patients.

Produced via immunoSEQ multiplex PCR; TCRdb's table is partial and in-frame only. The repertoire includes 5,000 to 8,000 clones, less than 75% of them detected once, and roughly three quarters sits in the top ten. Notes on the study in general: Every T-cell large granular lymphocyte leukemia patient had at least one immunodominant TCR beta clonotype. Some patients had persisting codominant clonotypes that could mask small clones. Clonal expansion was inferred from other time points because no sample existed at each clone's first appearance. In about 35% of the 18 patients, new TCR clonotypes emerged after therapy.

This CDR3 spans 13 amino acids. Germline V gives CDR1 MGHDK, CDR2 SYGVNS. Trimming removed 2 bases at V and 1 base at J, with 6 bases between. This receptor was obtained from a boy aged 10-17 years with T-cell large granular lymphocyte leukemia. Some clones in this sample may be carry-over from other donors' samples. The sequenced material came from peripheral blood mononuclear cells. The rearrangement links TRBV25-1 to TRBJ2-7; D is unclear. The DNA for the CDR3 is TGTGCCAGCAGTGAACTACAATCCTACGAGCAGTACTTC. Its protein is CASSELQSYEQYF.